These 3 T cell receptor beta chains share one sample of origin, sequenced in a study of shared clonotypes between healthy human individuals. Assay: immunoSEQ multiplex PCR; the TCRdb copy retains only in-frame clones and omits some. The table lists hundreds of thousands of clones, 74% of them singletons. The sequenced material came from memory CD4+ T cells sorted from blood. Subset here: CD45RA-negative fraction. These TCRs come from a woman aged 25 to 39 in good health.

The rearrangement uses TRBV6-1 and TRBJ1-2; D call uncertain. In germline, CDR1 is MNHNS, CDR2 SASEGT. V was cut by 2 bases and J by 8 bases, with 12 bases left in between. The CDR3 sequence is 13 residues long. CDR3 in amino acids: CASSETSGSGYTF. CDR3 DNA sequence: TGTGCCAGCAGTGAAACGTCGGGGAGCGGCTACACCTTC.

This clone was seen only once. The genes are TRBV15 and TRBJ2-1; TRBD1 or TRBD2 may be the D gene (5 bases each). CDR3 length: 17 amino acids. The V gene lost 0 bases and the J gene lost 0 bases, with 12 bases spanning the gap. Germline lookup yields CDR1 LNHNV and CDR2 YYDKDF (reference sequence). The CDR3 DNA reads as TGTGCCACCAGCAGAGATCTCCCAGGGAGCTCCTACAATGAGCAGTTCTTC. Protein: CATSRDLPGSSYNEQFF.

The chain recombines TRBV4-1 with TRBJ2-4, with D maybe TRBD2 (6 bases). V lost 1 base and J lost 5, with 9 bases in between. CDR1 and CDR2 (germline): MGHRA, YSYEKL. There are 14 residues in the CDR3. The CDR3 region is CASSQAPGENIQYF. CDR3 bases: TGCGCCAGCAGCCAAGCGCCGGGGGAAAACATTCAGTACTTC.